These 2 T cell receptor beta chains share one sample of origin, sequenced in a study of neurological immune-mediated disorders. Using its own MiXCR run on the 5' RACE reads, TCRdb lists one record per CDR3 protein. The sample yields 50,000 to 70,000 distinct CDR3 sequences, roughly an eighth seen once. Specimen: PBMCs. These receptors were taken from a woman aged 55-70 years with HTLV-1-associated myelopathy (HAM/TSP).

The table lists this clonotype with many counts. The chain is built from TRBV29-1 and TRBJ2-2; tentatively, D is TRBD2 (6 bases). CDR3 length: 14 residues. V gave up 5 bases and J gave up 5 bases, with 15 bases separating them. Germline-derived CDR1 and CDR2 are SQVTM and ANQGSEA. The CDR3 sequence: CSVPSRDLTGELFF. In nucleotides, the CDR3 is TGCAGCGTTCCCAGCCGGGACTTGACCGGGGAGCTGTTTTTT.

This clonotype was counted at least ten times. The chain combines TRBV20-1 with TRBJ2-7; D ambiguous. The CDR3 runs 11 residues. V lost 7 bases, J lost 0 bases, and 7 bases lay in between. Germline V gene lookup returns CDR1 DFQATT and CDR2 SNEGSKA (reference sequence). The CDR3 loop is CSVGISYEQYF. In DNA, the CDR3 is TGCAGTGTGGGCATCTCCTACGAGCAGTACTTC.